Listed here is a single TCR beta chain. Terminally differentiated effector memory CD45RA+ cells were excluded by CCR7 positive selection of CD45RO-negative cells. All donors were healthy HIV-negative adults lacking recent acute infections or vaccinations. Donors were Caucasian adults residing in Nashville, Tennessee, USA. A 200 ng quantity of DNA, tens of thousands of T cell genomes, went into the sorted-subset replicate PCRs. TCRdb's table, derived via immunoSEQ multiplex PCR, lists solely in-frame clones and lacks some. The table lists about 750,000 clones, 80% to 95% of them singletons. The data were taken from a study of shared clonotypes between healthy human individuals. V lost 3 bases, J lost 4 bases, and 9 bases lay in between. The CDR3 is 13 amino acids. Germline CDR1 and CDR2: MNHEY and SMNVEV (reference sequence).

This receptor was identified in a man in his thirties or forties in good health. This chain connects TRBV27 to TRBJ1-1, with no clear D. The sample taken for sequencing was naive CD8+ T cells sorted from blood. The chain's CDR3 is CASSLYQSTEAFF. In nucleotides, the CDR3 is TGTGCCAGCAGTTTGTACCAGTCCACTGAAGCTTTCTTT.